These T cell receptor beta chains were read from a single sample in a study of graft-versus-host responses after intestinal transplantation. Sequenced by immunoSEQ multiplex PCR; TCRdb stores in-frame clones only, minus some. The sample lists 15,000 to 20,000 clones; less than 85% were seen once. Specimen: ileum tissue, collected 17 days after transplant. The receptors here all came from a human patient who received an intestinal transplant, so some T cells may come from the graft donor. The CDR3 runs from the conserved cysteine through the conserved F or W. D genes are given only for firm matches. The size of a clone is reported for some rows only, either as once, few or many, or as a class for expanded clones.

cdr3_nt: TGTGCCAGCTCACGGGGACAGTACAATGAGCAGTTCTTC
cdr3_aa: CASSRGQYNEQFF
v_call: TRBV18
d_call: TRBD1
clone_size: few
j_call: TRBJ2-1

cdr3_nt: TGTGCCAGCAGTCCCGGACAGACTAATGAAAAACTGTTTTTT
cdr3_aa: CASSPGQTNEKLFF
v_call: TRBV28
d_call: -
clone_size: few
j_call: TRBJ1-4

cdr3_nt: TGTGCCAGCAGCCTAGCGGGAACTCGATACGAGCAGTACTTC
cdr3_aa: CASSLAGTRYEQYF
v_call: TRBV11-2
d_call: TRBD2
clone_size: -
j_call: TRBJ2-7

cdr3_nt: TGTGCCAGCAGTTACTCGATGGAGGGCAATGAGCAGTTCTTC
cdr3_aa: CASSYSMEGNEQFF
v_call: TRBV6-6
d_call: -
clone_size: -
j_call: TRBJ2-1

cdr3_nt: TGTGCCATCAGGAGGGAACAGGGGGGGAAGAACACTGAAGCTTTCTTT
cdr3_aa: CAIRREQGGKNTEAFF
v_call: TRBV10-3
d_call: TRBD1
clone_size: -
j_call: TRBJ1-1

cdr3_nt: TGTGCCAGCAGCTTAATCTTCTTCTTCACCGGGGAGCTGTTTTTT
cdr3_aa: CASSLIFFFTGELFF
v_call: TRBV7-9
d_call: -
clone_size: -
j_call: TRBJ2-2

cdr3_nt: TGTGCCAGCAGCCTCAGTTACGATACGCAGTATTTT
cdr3_aa: CASSLSYDTQYF
v_call: TRBV7-2
d_call: -
clone_size: -
j_call: TRBJ2-3

cdr3_nt: TGTGCCAGCAGCTTAGCAGGGGTTGACTACGAGCAGTACTTC
cdr3_aa: CASSLAGVDYEQYF
v_call: TRBV7-9
d_call: -
clone_size: -
j_call: TRBJ2-7

cdr3_nt: TGCGCCAGCAGCTTTGGTGCTTTAGCGGGGATCACAGATACGCAGTATTTT
cdr3_aa: CASSFGALAGITDTQYF
v_call: TRBV5-1
d_call: TRBD2
clone_size: -
j_call: TRBJ2-3

cdr3_nt: TGTGCCAGCAGTCCGGGAGGATCTGGAAACACCATATATTTT
cdr3_aa: CASSPGGSGNTIYF
v_call: TRBV28
d_call: -
clone_size: -
j_call: TRBJ1-3

cdr3_nt: TGCGCCAGCAGCTTTGCAGGGGGCTTCTACGAGCAGTACTTC
cdr3_aa: CASSFAGGFYEQYF
v_call: TRBV5-1
d_call: TRBD1
clone_size: -
j_call: TRBJ2-7

cdr3_nt: TGTGCCATCAGTGGACTAGAGTCCTCCTACGAGCAGTACTTC
cdr3_aa: CAISGLESSYEQYF
v_call: TRBV10-3
d_call: -
clone_size: -
j_call: TRBJ2-7

cdr3_nt: TGCAGCGTTTTAGACAGTACCGGGGAGCTGTTTTTT
cdr3_aa: CSVLDSTGELFF
v_call: TRBV29-1
d_call: -
clone_size: -
j_call: TRBJ2-2

cdr3_nt: TGCAGCGTTGAGGCTTCCGGGACAGGGAGTTGGAATGAGCAGTTCTTC
cdr3_aa: CSVEASGTGSWNEQFF
v_call: TRBV29-1
d_call: TRBD1
clone_size: -
j_call: TRBJ2-1

cdr3_nt: TGTGCCACCAGCAGAGGGGAGACAGCACATTATGGCTACACCTTC
cdr3_aa: CATSRGETAHYGYTF
v_call: TRBV15
d_call: -
clone_size: -
j_call: TRBJ1-2

cdr3_nt: TGTGCCAGCACCCAACCATCGGGTCGGAACGAGCAGTACTTC
cdr3_aa: CASTQPSGRNEQYF
v_call: TRBV6-1
d_call: -
clone_size: -
j_call: TRBJ2-7

cdr3_nt: TGCAGTGCGAGCGGCCAAGAGACCCAGTACTTC
cdr3_aa: CSASGQETQYF
v_call: TRBV20-1
d_call: -
clone_size: once
j_call: TRBJ2-5

cdr3_nt: TGCAGCGTTGTGCCCACAGATACGCAGTATTTT
cdr3_aa: CSVVPTDTQYF
v_call: TRBV29-1
d_call: -
clone_size: -
j_call: TRBJ2-3